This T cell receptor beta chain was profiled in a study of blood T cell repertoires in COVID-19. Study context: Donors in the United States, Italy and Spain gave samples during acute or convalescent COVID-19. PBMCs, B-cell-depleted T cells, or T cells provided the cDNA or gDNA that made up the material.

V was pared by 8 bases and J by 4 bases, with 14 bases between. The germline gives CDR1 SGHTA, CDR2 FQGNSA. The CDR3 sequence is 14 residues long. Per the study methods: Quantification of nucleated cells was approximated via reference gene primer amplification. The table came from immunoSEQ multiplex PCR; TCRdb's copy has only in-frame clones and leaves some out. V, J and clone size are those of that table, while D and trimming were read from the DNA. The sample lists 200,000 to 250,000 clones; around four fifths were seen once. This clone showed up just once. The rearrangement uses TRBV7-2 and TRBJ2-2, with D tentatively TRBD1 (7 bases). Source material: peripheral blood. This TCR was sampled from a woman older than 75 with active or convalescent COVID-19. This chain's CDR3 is CASLLQGGTGELFF. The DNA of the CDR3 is TGTGCCAGCCTTCTCCAGGGGGGCACCGGGGAGCTGTTTTTT.